The 4 T cell receptor beta chains given below trace back to one sample, sequenced in a study of T cell responses to AZD1222 COVID-19 vaccine. This table comes from immunoSEQ multiplex PCR, and its TCRdb copy is limited to in-frame clones, with some not included. The table lists about 60,000 clones, about 74% of them singletons. This sample comprised peripheral blood, obtained 28 days after the second AZD1222 dose. The receptors were sampled from an adult who received the AZD1222 COVID-19 vaccine.

CDR3 protein: CASSYEGGVGYTF. CDR3 nucleotides: TGTGCCAGCAGTTACGAGGGAGGGGTTGGCTACACCTTC. The genes are TRBV6-6 and TRBJ1-2; possible D gene TRBD1, 5 bases. The CDR3 extends over 13 amino acids. From germline, CDR1 is MNHNY and CDR2 SVGAGI (reference sequence). V lost 2 bases and J 7 bases, leaving 11 bases between the germline ends.

The chain combines TRBV2 with TRBJ1-4; D not certain. CDR3 size: 14 residues. The V and J ends lost 7 bases and 5 bases respectively, with 14 bases between them. CDR1 SNHLY and CDR2 FYNNEI come from the germline V gene. CDR3 loop: CASTEGWLNEKLFF. The CDR3 DNA is TGTGCCAGCACCGAAGGGTGGTTAAATGAAAAACTGTTTTTT. The complete variable domain, with remaining parts taken from reference TRBV2 and TRBJ1-4, reads EPEVTQTPSHQVTQMGQEVILRCVPISNHLYFYWYRQILGQKVEFLVSFYNNEISEKSEIFDDQFSVERPDGSNFTLKIRSTKLEDSAMYFCASTEGWLNEKLFFGSGTQLSVL.

The J gene is TRBJ2-1, the V gene TRBV18, with D possibly TRBD1 on 6 matching bases. This CDR3 is 14 amino acids long. V was shortened by 3 bases and J by 3 bases, with 9 bases between the two germline ends. Germline CDR1 reads KGHSH; CDR2 reads LQKENI. The chain's CDR3 is CASSPRQVYNEQFF. The CDR3 DNA follows: TGTGCCAGCTCACCCAGACAGGTCTACAATGAGCAGTTCTTC.

This rearrangement joins TRBV7-9 to TRBJ2-3, with 8 bases lining up with TRBD1. The CDR3 is made up of 12 amino acids. CDR1 SEHNR and CDR2 FQNEAQ come from the germline V gene (reference sequence). With V trimmed by 5 bases and J by 8 bases, 3 bases remained unmatched. The CDR3 loop is CASSLTGATQYF. Written as DNA, the CDR3 is TGTGCCAGCAGCCTGACAGGGGCTACGCAGTATTTT.